This T cell receptor beta chain was documented in a study of T-cell reconstitution after alpha-beta-depleted transplantation in children. General study points: At the one-year point after transplant, T-cell counts and TCRbeta diversity were found to come mostly from T cells that had been newly produced. For some patients, TCRbeta diversity was high at day 60 because of recipient T cells and thymic progenitors that survived. Several hundred expanded graft clones reportedly supplied alpha-beta T cells about two months after transplant.

Using unique molecular identifiers, the investigators prepared the TCRbeta library. TCRdb re-analysed the PCR reads in MiXCR, keeping a single row per CDR3 protein. Here the sample spans hundreds of thousands of distinct CDR3 sequences, around 15% being singletons. Points on this clonotype: What it binds is not known.

The source material was PBMCs, mostly from graft donor cells, sampled 360 days after TCRalphabeta/CD19-depleted stem cell transplant. This clonotype originated in a boy under two years old who had a stem cell transplant for Wiskott-Aldrich syndrome, so the T cells may come from the graft donor.

The CDR3 protein is CAISEQNQETQYF. The CDR3 DNA follows: TGTGCCATCAGTGAGCAGAACCAAGAGACCCAGTACTTC. The chain couples TRBV10-3 to TRBJ2-5; D is undetermined. The CDR3 is 13 amino acids. Germline V gives CDR1 ENHRY, CDR2 SYGVKD. V lost 2 bases, J lost 0 bases, and 4 bases lay in between.